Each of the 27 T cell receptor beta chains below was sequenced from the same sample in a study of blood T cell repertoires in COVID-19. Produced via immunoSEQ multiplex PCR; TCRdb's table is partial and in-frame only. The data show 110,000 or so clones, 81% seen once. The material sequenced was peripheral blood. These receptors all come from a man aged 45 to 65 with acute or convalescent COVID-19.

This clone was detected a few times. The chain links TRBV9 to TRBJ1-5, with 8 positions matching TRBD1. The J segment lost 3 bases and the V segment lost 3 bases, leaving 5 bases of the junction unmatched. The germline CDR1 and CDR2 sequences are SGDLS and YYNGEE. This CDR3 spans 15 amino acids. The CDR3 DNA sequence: TGTGCCAGCAGCGCGTCGGACAGGGTCAATCAGCCCCAGCATTTT. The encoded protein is CASSASDRVNQPQHF.

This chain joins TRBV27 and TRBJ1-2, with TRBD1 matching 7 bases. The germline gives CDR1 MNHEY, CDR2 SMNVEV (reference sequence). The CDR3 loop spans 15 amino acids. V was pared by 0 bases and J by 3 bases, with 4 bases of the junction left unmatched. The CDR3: CASSLSYRGDYGYTF. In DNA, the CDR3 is TGTGCCAGCAGTTTATCGTACAGGGGAGACTATGGCTACACCTTC.

The CDR3 loop reads CASGGPSDTGELFF. CDR3 coding DNA: TGTGCCAGTGGAGGGCCTAGTGACACCGGGGAGCTGTTTTTT. V usage is TRBV19 and J usage is TRBJ2-2; D perhaps matches TRBD2 (6 bases). The V end was cut by 8 bases, the J end by 3 bases, with 13 bases between. Germline V CDR1 and CDR2: LNHDA, SQIVND (reference sequence). The CDR3 has 14 amino acids. Variable domain in full (rest from reference TRBV19 and TRBJ2-2): DGGITQSPKYLFRKEGQNVTLSCEQNLNHDAMYWYRQDPGQGLRLIYYSQIVNDFQKGDIAEGYSVSREKKESFPLTVTSAQKNPTAFYLCASGGPSDTGELFFGEGSRLTVL.

CDR3 nucleotide sequence: TGTGCCAGCAGCCAAGACAGGACAGGGGGCATGGCCCTCCACTTT. This encodes CASSQDRTGGMALHF. V usage is TRBV4-2 and J usage is TRBJ1-6, with 11 bases aligning to TRBD1. The germline gives CDR1 LGHNA, CDR2 YNFKEQ. V dropped 0 bases and J dropped 14; count of bases not matched to a gene: 6. The CDR3 is made up of 15 amino acids.

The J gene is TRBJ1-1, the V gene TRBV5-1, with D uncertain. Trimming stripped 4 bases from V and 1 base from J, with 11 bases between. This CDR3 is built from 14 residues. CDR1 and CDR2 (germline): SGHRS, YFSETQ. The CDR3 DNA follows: TGCGCCAGCAGCGAACTCGGGAGGAACACTGAAGCTTTCTTT. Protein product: CASSELGRNTEAFF.

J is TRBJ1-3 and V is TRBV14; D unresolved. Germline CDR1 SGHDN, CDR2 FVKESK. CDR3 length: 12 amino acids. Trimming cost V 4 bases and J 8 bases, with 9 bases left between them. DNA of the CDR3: TGTGCCAGCAGCCCCAGTCGGGACACCATATATTTT. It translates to CASSPSRDTIYF.

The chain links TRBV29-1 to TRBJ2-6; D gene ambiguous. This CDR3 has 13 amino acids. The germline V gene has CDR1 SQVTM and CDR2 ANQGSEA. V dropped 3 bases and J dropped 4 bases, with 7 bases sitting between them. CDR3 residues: CSVEAAGANVLTF. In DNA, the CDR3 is TGCAGCGTTGAGGCCGCCGGGGCCAACGTCCTGACTTTC.

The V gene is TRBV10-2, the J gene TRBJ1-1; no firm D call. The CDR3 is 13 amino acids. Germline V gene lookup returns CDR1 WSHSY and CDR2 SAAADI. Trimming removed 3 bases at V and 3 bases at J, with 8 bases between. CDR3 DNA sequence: TGCGCCAGCAGTGACGACATTTACACTGAAGCTTTCTTT. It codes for CASSDDIYTEAFF.

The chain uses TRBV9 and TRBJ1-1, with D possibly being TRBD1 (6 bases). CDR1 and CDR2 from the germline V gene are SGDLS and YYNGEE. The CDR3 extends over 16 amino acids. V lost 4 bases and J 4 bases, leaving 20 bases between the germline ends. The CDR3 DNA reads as TGTGCCAGCAGCCCCGAGTCTGGCAGGGGCTCCACTGAAGCTTTCTTT. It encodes CASSPESGRGSTEAFF.

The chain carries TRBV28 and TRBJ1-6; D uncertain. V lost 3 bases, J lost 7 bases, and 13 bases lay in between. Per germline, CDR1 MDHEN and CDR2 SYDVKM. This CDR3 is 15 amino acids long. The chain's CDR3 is CASSFPGASNSPLHF. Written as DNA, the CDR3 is TGTGCCAGCAGTTTCCCCGGTGCTTCCAATTCACCCCTCCACTTT. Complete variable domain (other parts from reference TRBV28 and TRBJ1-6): DVKVTQSSRYLVKRTGEKVFLECVQDMDHENMFWYRQDPGLGLRLIYFSYDVKMKEKGDIPEGYSVSREKKERFSLILESASTNQTSMYLCASSFPGASNSPLHFGNGTRLTVT.

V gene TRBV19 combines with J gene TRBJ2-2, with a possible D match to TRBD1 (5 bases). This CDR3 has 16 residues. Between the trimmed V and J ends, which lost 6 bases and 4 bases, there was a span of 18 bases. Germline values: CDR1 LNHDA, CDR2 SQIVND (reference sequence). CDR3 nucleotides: TGTGCCAGTAGGGACGACAGTAGGTACCGCACCGGGGAGCTGTTTTTT. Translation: CASRDDSRYRTGELFF. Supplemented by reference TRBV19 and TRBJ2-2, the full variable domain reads DGGITQSPKYLFRKEGQNVTLSCEQNLNHDAMYWYRQDPGQGLRLIYYSQIVNDFQKGDIAEGYSVSREKKESFPLTVTSAQKNPTAFYLCASRDDSRYRTGELFFGEGSRLTVL.

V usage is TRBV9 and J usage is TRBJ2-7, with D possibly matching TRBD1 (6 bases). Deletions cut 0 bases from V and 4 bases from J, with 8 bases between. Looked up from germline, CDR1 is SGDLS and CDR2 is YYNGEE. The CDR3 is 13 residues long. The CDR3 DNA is TGTGCCAGCAGCGTAGCTCAGGGGTACGAGCAGTACTTC. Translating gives CASSVAQGYEQYF.

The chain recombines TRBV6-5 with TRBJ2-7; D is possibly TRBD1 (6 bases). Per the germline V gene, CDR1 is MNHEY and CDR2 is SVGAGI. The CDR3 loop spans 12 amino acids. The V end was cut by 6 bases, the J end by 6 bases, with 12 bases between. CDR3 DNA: TGTGCCAGCAGCCGAACAGGGCTCGAGCAGTACTTC. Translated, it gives CASSRTGLEQYF.

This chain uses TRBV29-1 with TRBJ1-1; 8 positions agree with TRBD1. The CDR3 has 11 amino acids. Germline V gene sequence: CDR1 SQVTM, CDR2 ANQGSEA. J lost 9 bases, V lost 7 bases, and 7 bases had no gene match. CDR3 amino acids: CSAYRGSQAFF. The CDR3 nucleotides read TGCAGCGCCTACAGGGGGTCGCAAGCTTTCTTT.

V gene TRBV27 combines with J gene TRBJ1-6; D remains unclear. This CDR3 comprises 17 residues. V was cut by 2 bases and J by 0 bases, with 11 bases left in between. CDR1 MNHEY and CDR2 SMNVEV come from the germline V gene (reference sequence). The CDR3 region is CASSLQASNSYNSPLHF. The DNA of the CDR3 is TGTGCCAGCAGTTTACAGGCCTCCAACTCCTATAATTCACCCCTCCACTTT.

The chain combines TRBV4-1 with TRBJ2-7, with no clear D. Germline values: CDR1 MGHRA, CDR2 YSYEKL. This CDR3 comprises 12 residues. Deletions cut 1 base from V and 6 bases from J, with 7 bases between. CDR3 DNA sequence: TGCGCCAGCAGCCAAGTCAATAGCGAGCAGTACTTC. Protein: CASSQVNSEQYF.

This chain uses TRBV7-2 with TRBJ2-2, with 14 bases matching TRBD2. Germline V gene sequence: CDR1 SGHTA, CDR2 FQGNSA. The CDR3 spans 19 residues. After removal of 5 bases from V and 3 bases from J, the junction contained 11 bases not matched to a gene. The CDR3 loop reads CASSPQLGLAGGDTGELFF. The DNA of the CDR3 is TGTGCCAGCAGCCCGCAACTCGGACTAGCGGGGGGAGACACCGGGGAGCTGTTTTTT.

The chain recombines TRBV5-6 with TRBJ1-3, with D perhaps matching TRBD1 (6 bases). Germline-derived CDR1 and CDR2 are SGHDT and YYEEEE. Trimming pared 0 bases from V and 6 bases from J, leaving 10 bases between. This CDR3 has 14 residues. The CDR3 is CASSLGRGKNTIYF. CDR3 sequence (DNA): TGTGCCAGCAGCTTGGGCAGGGGTAAAAACACCATATATTTT. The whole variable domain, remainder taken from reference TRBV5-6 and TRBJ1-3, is DAGVTQSPTHLIKTRGQQVTLRCSPKSGHDTVSWYQQALGQGPQFIFQYYEEEERQRGNFPDRFSGHQFPNYSSELNVNALLLGDSALYLCASSLGRGKNTIYFGEGSWLTVV.

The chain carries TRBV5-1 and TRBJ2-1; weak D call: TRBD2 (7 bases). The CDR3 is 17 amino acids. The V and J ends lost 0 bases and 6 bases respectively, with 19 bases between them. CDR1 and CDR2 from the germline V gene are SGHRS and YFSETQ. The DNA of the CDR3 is TGCGCCAGCAGCTTGGGGCCCGCGGGGGCCGGTTTCAATGAGCAGTTCTTC. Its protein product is CASSLGPAGAGFNEQFF.

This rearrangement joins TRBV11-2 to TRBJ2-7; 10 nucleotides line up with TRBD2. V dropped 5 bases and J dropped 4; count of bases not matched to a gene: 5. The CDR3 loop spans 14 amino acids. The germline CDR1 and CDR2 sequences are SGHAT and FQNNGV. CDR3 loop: CASSPQRGGYEQYV. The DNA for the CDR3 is TGTGCCAGCAGCCCACAGCGGGGGGGATACGAGCAGTACGTC.

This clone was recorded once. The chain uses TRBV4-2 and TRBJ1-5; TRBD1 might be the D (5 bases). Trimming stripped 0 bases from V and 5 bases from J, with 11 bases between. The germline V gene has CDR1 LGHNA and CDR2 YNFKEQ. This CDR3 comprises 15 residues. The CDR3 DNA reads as TGTGCCAGCAGCCAAGATTGGGGGAGGGATCAGCCCCAGCATTTT. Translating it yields CASSQDWGRDQPQHF.

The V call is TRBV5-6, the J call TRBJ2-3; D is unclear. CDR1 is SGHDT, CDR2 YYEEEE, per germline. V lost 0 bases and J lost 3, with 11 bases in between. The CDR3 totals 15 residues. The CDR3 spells CASSLAAAGTDTQYF. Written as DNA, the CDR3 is TGTGCCAGCAGCTTGGCTGCCGCAGGAACAGATACGCAGTATTTT.

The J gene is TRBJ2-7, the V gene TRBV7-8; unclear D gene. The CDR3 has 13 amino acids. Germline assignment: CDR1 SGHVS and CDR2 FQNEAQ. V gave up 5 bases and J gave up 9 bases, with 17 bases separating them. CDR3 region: CASSPPGAPRQYV. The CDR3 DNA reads TGTGCCAGCAGCCCGCCCGGTGCCCCAAGGCAGTACGTC.

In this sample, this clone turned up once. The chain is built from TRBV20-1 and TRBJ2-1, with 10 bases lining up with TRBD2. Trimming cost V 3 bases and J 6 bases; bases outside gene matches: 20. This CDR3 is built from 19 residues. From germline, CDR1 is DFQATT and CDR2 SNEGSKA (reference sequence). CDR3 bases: TGCAGTGCTAGTGTTAGCGGGGGGACCGGTATCCGCTGGGGCAATGAGCAGTTCTTC. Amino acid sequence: CSASVSGGTGIRWGNEQFF.

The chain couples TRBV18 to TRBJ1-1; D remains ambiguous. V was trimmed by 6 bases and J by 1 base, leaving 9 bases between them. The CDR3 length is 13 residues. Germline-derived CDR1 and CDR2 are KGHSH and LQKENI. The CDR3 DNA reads TGTGCCAGCTCGCTAGACCCGAACACTGAAGCTTTCTTT. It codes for CASSLDPNTEAFF.

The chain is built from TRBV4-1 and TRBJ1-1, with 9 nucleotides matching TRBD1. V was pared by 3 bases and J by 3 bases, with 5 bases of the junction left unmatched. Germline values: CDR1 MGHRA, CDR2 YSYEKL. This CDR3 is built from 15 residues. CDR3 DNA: TGCGCCAGCAGCCACCCGGGACAGGGCTACACTGAAGCTTTCTTT. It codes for CASSHPGQGYTEAFF.

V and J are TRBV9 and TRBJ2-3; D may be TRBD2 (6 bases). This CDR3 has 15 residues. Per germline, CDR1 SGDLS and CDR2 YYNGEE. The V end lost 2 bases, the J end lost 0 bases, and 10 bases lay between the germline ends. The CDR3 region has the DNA TGTGCCAGCAGCGTTGCGGGGTATAGCACAGATACGCAGTATTTT. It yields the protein CASSVAGYSTDTQYF. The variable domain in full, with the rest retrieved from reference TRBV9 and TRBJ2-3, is DSGVTQTPKHLITATGQRVTLRCSPRSGDLSVYWYQQSLDQGLQFLIQYYNGEERAKGNILERFSAQQFPDLHSELNLSSLELGDSALYFCASSVAGYSTDTQYFGPGTRLTVL.